This T cell receptor (beta chain) emerged from a study of shared clonotypes between healthy human individuals. Study-wide background: Aged 18 to 49, the donors were a couple of women and a few men.

Worth noting for this clone: Its cognate antigen is unknown.

Each cell subset's genomic DNA was divided evenly among several immunoSEQ plates. TCRdb's table, derived via immunoSEQ multiplex PCR, lists solely in-frame clones and lacks some. The sample includes approximately 470,000 clones, roughly 80% of them seen just once. V was trimmed by 1 base and J by 6 bases, leaving 13 bases between them. This CDR3 has 14 residues. The germline V gene has CDR1 SGDLS and CDR2 YYNGEE. Study results and limitations: The sampled material consisted only of blood, and tissue repertoires are likely to differ.

The sequence derives from a woman aged 35 to 49 in good health. Some clones in this sample may be carry-over from other donors' samples. Sequencing was done on a sample of PBMCs. The genes are TRBV9 and TRBJ1-2; the D gene is possibly TRBD1 (5 bases). CDR3 sequence reads: CASSVTGGVNGYTF. The CDR3 region has the DNA TGTGCCAGCAGCGTAACTGGGGGAGTAAATGGCTACACCTTC.